The rows below give T cell receptor beta chains drawn from one sample of a study of cytomegalovirus exposure and HLA in healthy donors. Generated by immunoSEQ multiplex PCR, the TCRdb table keeps only in-frame clones and is missing some. The profile covers about 130,000 clones, with 75% to 85% appearing a single time and more than 1.5% taken by the ten largest. Sequenced input: PBMCs. The receptors come from a man aged 18 to 29 in good health and CMV-seronegative. Both conserved end residues are part of each CDR3. The D gene is left open where the match is weak. Size values are once, few and many counts, or a class for expanded clones, and some rows have none.

CDR3 length,V gene,J gene,D gene,clone size,CDR3 protein,CDR3 DNA
15,TRBV7-2,TRBJ2-5,TRBD2,.,CASRIPGLEAETQYF,TGTGCCAGCAGAATTCCGGGACTAGAGGCAGAGACCCAGTACTTC
17,TRBV5-8,TRBJ1-4,TRBD1,.,CASSLGRTGATNEKLFF,TGTGCCAGCAGCTTGGGTAGGACAGGGGCAACTAATGAAAAACTGTTTTTT
15,TRBV11-2,TRBJ1-5,TRBD1,.,CASSRGTAHNQPQHF,TGTGCCAGCAGCCGAGGGACAGCTCACAATCAGCCCCAGCATTTT
15,TRBV4-3,TRBJ1-4,TRBD1,.,CASSQGDSWEEKLFF,TGCGCCAGCAGCCAAGGGGACAGTTGGGAAGAAAAACTGTTTTTT
13,TRBV6-1,TRBJ1-1,TRBD1,.,CASRPQGATEAFF,TGTGCCAGCAGACCCCAGGGGGCAACTGAAGCTTTCTTT
13,TRBV7-6,TRBJ2-1,.,.,CASSAFRDNEQFF,TGTGCCAGCAGCGCATTTCGAGACAATGAGCAGTTCTTC
14,TRBV6-5,TRBJ1-5,.,few,CASSPTNRNQPQHF,TGTGCCAGCAGCCCGACAAACAGGAATCAGCCCCAGCATTTT
17,TRBV27,TRBJ1-1,TRBD1,.,CASSDQDRGSLNTEAFF,TGTGCCAGCAGTGACCAGGACAGGGGGAGCTTGAACACTGAAGCTTTCTTT
14,TRBV2,TRBJ1-6,TRBD1,.,CASSSDRGSSPLHF,TGTGCCAGCAGTTCAGACAGGGGGAGCTCACCCCTCCACTTT
12,TRBV7-9,TRBJ1-2,TRBD1,.,CASSPGGQAPPF,TGTGCCAGCAGCCCAGGAGGACAGGCGCCCCCCTTC